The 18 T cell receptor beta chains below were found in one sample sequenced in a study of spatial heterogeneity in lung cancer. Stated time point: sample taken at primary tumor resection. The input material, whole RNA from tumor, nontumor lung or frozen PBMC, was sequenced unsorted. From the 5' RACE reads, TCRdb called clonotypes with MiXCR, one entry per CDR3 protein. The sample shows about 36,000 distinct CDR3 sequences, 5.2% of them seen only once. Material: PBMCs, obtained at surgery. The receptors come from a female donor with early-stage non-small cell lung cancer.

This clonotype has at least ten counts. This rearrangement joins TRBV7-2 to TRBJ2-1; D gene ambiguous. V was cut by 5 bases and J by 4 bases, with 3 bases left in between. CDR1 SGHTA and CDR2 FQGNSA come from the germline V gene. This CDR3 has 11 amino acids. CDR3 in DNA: TGTGCCAGCAGCGCTTACAATGAGCAGTTCTTC. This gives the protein CASSAYNEQFF.

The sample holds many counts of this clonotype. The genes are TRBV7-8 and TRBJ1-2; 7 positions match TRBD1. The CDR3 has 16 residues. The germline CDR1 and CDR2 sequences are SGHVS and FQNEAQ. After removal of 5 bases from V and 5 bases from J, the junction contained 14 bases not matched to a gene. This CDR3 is CASSDSRDRRLYGYTF. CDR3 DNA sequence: TGTGCCAGCAGCGATTCCCGGGACAGACGGCTGTATGGCTACACCTTC.

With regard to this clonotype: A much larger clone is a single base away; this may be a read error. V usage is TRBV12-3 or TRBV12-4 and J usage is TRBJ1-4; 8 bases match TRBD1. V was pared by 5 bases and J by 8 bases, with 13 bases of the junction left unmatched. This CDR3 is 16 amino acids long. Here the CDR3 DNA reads TGTGCCAGCAGTCACCCCAGGACAGGGAGGGAGGAAAAACTGTTTTTT. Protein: CASSHPRTGREEKLFF.

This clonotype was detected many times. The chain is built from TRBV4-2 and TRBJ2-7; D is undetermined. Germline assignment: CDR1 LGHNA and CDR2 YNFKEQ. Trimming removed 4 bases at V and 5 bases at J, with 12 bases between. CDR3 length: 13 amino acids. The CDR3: CASSRGYRDEQYF. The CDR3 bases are TGTGCCAGCAGCCGAGGATACCGGGACGAGCAGTACTTC.

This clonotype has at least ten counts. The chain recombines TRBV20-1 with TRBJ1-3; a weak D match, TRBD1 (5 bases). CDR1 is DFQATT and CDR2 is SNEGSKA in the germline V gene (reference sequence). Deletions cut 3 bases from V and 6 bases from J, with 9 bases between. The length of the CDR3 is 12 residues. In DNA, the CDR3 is TGCAGTGCTAGCGGGACTGAAAACACCATATATTTT. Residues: CSASGTENTIYF.

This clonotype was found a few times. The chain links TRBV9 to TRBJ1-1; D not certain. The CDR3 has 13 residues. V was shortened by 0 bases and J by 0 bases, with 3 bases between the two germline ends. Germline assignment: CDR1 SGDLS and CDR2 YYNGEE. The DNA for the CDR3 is TGTGCCAGCAGCGTAGAATTGAACACTGAAGCTTTCTTT. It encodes CASSVELNTEAFF. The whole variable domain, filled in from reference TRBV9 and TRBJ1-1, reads DSGVTQTPKHLITATGQRVTLRCSPRSGDLSVYWYQQSLDQGLQFLIQYYNGEERAKGNILERFSAQQFPDLHSELNLSSLELGDSALYFCASSVELNTEAFFGQGTRLTVV.

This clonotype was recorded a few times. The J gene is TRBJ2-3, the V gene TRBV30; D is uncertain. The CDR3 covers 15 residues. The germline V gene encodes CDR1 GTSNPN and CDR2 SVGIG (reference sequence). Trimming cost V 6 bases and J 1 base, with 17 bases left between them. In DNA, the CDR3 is TGTGCCTGCCCTGCCCGGTCTCGGGGCACAGATACGCAGTATTTT. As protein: CACPARSRGTDTQYF. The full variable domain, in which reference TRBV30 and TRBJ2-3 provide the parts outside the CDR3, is SQTIHQWPATLVQPVGSPLSLECTVEGTSNPNLYWYRQAAGRGLQLLFYSVGIGQISSEVPQNLSASRPQDRQFILSSKKLLLSDSGFYLCACPARSRGTDTQYFGPGTRLTVL.

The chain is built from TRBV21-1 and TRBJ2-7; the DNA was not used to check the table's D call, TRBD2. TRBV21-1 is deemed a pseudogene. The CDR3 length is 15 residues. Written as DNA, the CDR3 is TGTGCCAGCAGCAAAGGGGCTAGAGGGAGGTACGAGCAGTACTTC. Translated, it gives CASSKGARGRYEQYF.

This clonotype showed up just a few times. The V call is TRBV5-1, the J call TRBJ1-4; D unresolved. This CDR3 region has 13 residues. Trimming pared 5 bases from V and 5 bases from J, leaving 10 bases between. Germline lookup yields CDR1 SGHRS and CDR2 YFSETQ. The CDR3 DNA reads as TGCGCCAGCAGGATTGGAGAGAATGAAAAACTGTTTTTT. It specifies CASRIGENEKLFF.

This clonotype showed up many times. The CDR3 loop is CASSLGRGKRLGLADQETQYF. Here the CDR3 DNA reads TGTGCCAGCAGCTTAGGCAGGGGTAAGCGGCTGGGCCTAGCGGACCAAGAGACCCAGTACTTC. The chain has TRBV5-8 and TRBJ2-5; possibly TRBD2 for D (7 bases). This CDR3 is built from 21 residues. Germline CDR1 reads SGHTS; CDR2 reads YDEGEE. V lost 2 bases to trimming and J lost 0 bases, with 29 bases between them.

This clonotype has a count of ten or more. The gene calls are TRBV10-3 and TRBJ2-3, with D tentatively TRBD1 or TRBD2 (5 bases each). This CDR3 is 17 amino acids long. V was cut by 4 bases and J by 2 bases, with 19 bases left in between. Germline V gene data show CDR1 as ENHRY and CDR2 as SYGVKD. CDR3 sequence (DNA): TGTGCCATCAGTGCCCTTGACGGGGCCTCGTACACAGATACGCAGTATTTT. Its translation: CAISALDGASYTDTQYF.

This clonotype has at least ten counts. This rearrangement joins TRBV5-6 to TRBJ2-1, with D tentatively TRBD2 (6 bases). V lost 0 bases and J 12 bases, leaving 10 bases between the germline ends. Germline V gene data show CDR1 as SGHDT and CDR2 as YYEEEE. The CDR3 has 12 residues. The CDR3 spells CASSLAGGRQFF. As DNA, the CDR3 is TGTGCCAGCAGCTTGGCCGGGGGTCGGCAGTTCTTC. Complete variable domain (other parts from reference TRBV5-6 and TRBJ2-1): DAGVTQSPTHLIKTRGQQVTLRCSPKSGHDTVSWYQQALGQGPQFIFQYYEEEERQRGNFPDRFSGHQFPNYSSELNVNALLLGDSALYLCASSLAGGRQFFGPGTRLTVL.

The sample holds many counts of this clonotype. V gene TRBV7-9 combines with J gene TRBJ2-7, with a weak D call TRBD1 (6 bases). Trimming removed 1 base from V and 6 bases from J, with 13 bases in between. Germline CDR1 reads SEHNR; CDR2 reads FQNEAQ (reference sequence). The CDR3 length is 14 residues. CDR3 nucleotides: TGTGCCAGCAGCTTAGAGTACAGGGCGGCCGAGCAGTACTTC. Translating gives CASSLEYRAAEQYF.

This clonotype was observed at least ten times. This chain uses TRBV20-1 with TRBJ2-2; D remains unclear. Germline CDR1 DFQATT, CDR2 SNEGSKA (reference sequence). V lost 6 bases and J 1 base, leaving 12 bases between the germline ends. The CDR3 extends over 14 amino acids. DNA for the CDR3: TGCAGTGCCCGTCTGACTGAGAACACCGGGGAGCTGTTTTTT. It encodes CSARLTENTGELFF.

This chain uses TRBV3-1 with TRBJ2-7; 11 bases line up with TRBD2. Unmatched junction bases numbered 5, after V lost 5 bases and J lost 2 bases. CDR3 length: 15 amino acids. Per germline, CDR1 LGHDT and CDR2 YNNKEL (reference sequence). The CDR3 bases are TGTGCCAGCAGCGCCAGACTAGCGGGGCCCTACGAGCAGTACTTC. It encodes CASSARLAGPYEQYF.

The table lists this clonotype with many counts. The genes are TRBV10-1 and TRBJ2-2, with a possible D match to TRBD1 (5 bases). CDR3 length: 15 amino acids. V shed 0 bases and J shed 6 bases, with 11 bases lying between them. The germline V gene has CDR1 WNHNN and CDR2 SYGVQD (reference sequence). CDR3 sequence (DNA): TGCGCCAGCAGTGAGTCGCAGATCAGGGCCGGGGAGCTGTTTTTT. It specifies CASSESQIRAGELFF.

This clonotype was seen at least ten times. The CDR3 sequence: CASSLAQRGDEQFF. CDR3 DNA: TGTGCCAGCAGCTTGGCTCAGCGGGGGGATGAGCAGTTCTTC. This chain uses TRBV5-6 with TRBJ2-1; 9 bases align to TRBD2. In germline, CDR1 is SGHDT, CDR2 YYEEEE. This CDR3 has 14 amino acids. Germline trimming cut 0 bases from V and 8 bases from J; bases unmatched to any gene: 3.

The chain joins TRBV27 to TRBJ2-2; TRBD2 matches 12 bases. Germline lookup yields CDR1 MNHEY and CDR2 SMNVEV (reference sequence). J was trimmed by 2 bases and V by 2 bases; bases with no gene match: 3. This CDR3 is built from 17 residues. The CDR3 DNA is TGTGCCAGCAGTTTAACTAGCGGGAGGTATAACACCGGGGAGCTGTTTTTT. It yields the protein CASSLTSGRYNTGELFF.